The sequence of this TCR beta chain was determined in a study of blood T cell repertoires in COVID-19. Measured with immunoSEQ multiplex PCR; TCRdb has only the in-frame clones, and not every one. The sample includes 300,000 or so clones, 87% of them seen just once. This CDR3 comprises 16 residues. Germline values: CDR1 KGHSH, CDR2 LQKENI. Trimming pared 3 bases from V and 0 bases from J, leaving 9 bases between. The sample holds one count of this clone. The V call is TRBV18, the J call TRBJ1-6; D gene ambiguous. Input material: peripheral blood. The sequence derives from a woman aged 50 to 65 who had recovered from COVID-19. The CDR3 DNA reads TGTGCCAGCTCACCCCGGGAAAGCTCCTATAATTCACCCCTCCACTTT. As protein: CASSPRESSYNSPLHF.